A single sample gave rise to the 8 T cell receptor beta chains below, sequenced in a study of T cell responses to AZD1222 COVID-19 vaccine. Repertoires were generated with immunoSEQ multiplex PCR, while TCRdb's copy carries only in-frame clones and drops some. Among approximately 100,000 clones listed, around 96% were seen once. The sequencing used peripheral blood, collected on day 0 of AZD1222 vaccination. These receptors came from an adult in good health.

The chain recombines TRBV28 with TRBJ1-5; TRBD1 is a possible D gene (6 bases). Germline loops: CDR1 MDHEN, CDR2 SYDVKM. This CDR3 is 15 amino acids long. V was shortened by 5 bases and J by 3 bases, with 14 bases between the two germline ends. The CDR3, as DNA: TGTGCCAGCAGTGGAGCAGGGGCCCCCAATCAGCCCCAGCATTTT. Translation: CASSGAGAPNQPQHF.

V gene TRBV4-1 combines with J gene TRBJ2-7; 7 bases are shared with TRBD1. V shed 3 bases and J 5 bases; nucleotides not matched to a gene: 7. CDR3 length: 14 amino acids. CDR1 and CDR2 from the germline V gene are MGHRA and YSYEKL. The CDR3 sequence: CASSQKQGFDEQYF. The CDR3 bases are TGCGCCAGCAGCCAGAAACAGGGGTTTGACGAGCAGTACTTC.

The J gene is TRBJ2-1, the V gene TRBV13; 8 nucleotides align to TRBD2. Germline CDR1 and CDR2: PRHDT and FYEKMQ (reference sequence). The CDR3 is 15 amino acids. V was pared by 7 bases and J by 7 bases, with 12 bases of the junction left unmatched. This CDR3 is CASNIAGLIGNEQFF. DNA of the CDR3: TGTGCCAGCAACATAGCGGGACTTATTGGAAATGAGCAGTTCTTC.

This sequence joins TRBV6-6 and TRBJ2-7; no clear D. The germline CDR1 and CDR2 sequences are MNHNY and SVGAGI (reference sequence). The CDR3 consists of 18 residues. The V and J ends lost 5 bases and 1 base respectively, with 24 bases between them. CDR3 bases: TGTGCCAGCAGTCGAGAGAACCCTTTATTCCAACCGTCCTACGAGCAGTACTTC. Protein: CASSRENPLFQPSYEQYF.

This sequence joins TRBV7-6 and TRBJ2-1, with TRBD2 matching 7 bases. CDR1 SGHVS and CDR2 FNYEAQ come from the germline V gene. The CDR3 loop spans 16 amino acids. Losses at the gene ends were 2 bases for V and 6 bases for J; bases not matched to a gene: 10. CDR3 loop: CASSLLAGLQGNEQFF. The CDR3 DNA sequence: TGTGCCAGCAGCTTACTCGCGGGACTACAAGGCAATGAGCAGTTCTTC.

This clone was recorded once. The chain uses TRBV24-1 and TRBJ2-3; no clear D gene. The CDR3 covers 13 residues. CDR1 KGHDR and CDR2 SFDVKD come from the germline V gene. V lost 5 bases to trimming and J lost 3 bases, with 8 bases between them. The CDR3 DNA reads as TGTGCCACCAGTGTAACCGGAACAGATACGCAGTATTTT. Its translation is CATSVTGTDTQYF.

V and J are TRBV5-6 and TRBJ2-5; 8 nucleotides align to TRBD1. Germline V CDR1 and CDR2: SGHDT, YYEEEE. The CDR3 is made up of 15 amino acids. V was clipped by 2 bases and J by 2 bases; unmatched bases: 5. The CDR3 sequence: CASSFTDRVQETQYF. CDR3 nucleotide sequence: TGTGCCAGCAGCTTCACGGACAGGGTGCAAGAGACCCAGTACTTC.

The gene calls are TRBV3-1 (or the pseudogene TRBV3-2) and TRBJ2-5, with a weak D call TRBD2 (6 bases). The CDR3 covers 16 residues. Per the germline V gene, CDR1 is LGHDT and CDR2 is YNNKEL (reference sequence). Trimming shortened V by 3 bases and J by 5 bases, and 19 bases separated the two germline ends. The CDR3 nucleotides read TGTGCCAGCAGCCATCCGACACTAGGAGGGGCCGAGACCCAGTACTTC. Amino acids: CASSHPTLGGAETQYF.